The 3 T cell receptor beta chains listed next were all sequenced from one sample in a study of T cell repertoires in cytomegalovirus infection. No antigen has been identified for these receptors. TCRdb used MiXCR to reprocess the reads, holding one entry per CDR3 protein. The sample has under 450,000 distinct CDR3 sequences, about 34% seen once. Sequenced material: cultured PBMCs, taken from culture after CMV antigen stimulation. All receptors derive from a human donor in good health (CMV status not recorded). Some clones in this sample may be carry-over from other donors' samples.

The genes are TRBV11-2 and TRBJ2-7, with D perhaps assigned TRBD1 or TRBD2 (6 bases each). Germline V gene data show CDR1 as SGHAT and CDR2 as FQNNGV. The V end lost 5 bases, the J end lost 1 base, and 9 bases lay between the germline ends. This CDR3 is built from 13 residues. CDR3: CASSRGVSYEQYF. The CDR3 coding sequence is TGTGCCAGCAGCAGGGGGGTATCCTACGAGCAGTACTTC. Supplemented by reference TRBV11-2 and TRBJ2-7, the full variable domain reads EAGVAQSPRYKIIEKRQSVAFWCNPISGHATLYWYQQILGQGPKLLIQFQNNGVVDDSQLPKDRFSAERLKGVDSTLKIQPAKLEDSAVYLCASSRGVSYEQYFGPGTRLTVT.

The chain couples TRBV12-3 or TRBV12-4 to TRBJ1-2; the D is unclear. V dropped 9 bases and J dropped 0 bases, with 23 bases sitting between them. This CDR3 comprises 17 residues. The CDR3 spells CASGSPRYRQANYGYTF. The CDR3 region has the DNA TGTGCCAGTGGTTCCCCAAGATACCGCCAGGCTAACTATGGCTACACCTTC.

The V gene is TRBV9, the J gene TRBJ2-1; maybe TRBD2 (6 bases). Trimming took 0 bases from V and 10 from J, leaving 17 bases between them. The CDR3 is made up of 15 amino acids. Germline CDR1 SGDLS, CDR2 YYNGEE. CDR3 sequence: CASSVGSGRLGEQFF. The DNA for the CDR3 is TGTGCCAGCAGCGTAGGTAGTGGGAGGTTGGGAGAGCAGTTCTTC.